This TCR beta chain derives from a study of identical twins (TCRdb year 2016). Broadly, across the study: TCR alpha and beta repertoires from monozygotic twins, unrelated adults of various ages and cord blood were deep-sequenced to test whether fetal clonotypes persist. To rule out contamination, the twin experiments were replicated at different times with different library preparation protocols.

Here is what the overall study found, with its caveats: Compared with coincidental sharing between unrelated individuals, out-of-frame TCR alpha sequences shared between twins had an excess of sequences with low generation probability. Invariant T cells such as MAIT and iNKT could partly confound zero-insertion analyses, although diverse VJ usage argued against such confounding for most clonotypes. Because the same donors could not be followed over many years, the conclusions relied on cross-sectional statistical analysis. Out-of-frame TCR alpha sharing in monozygotic twins was systematically underestimated by recombination models, whereas sharing between unrelated individuals was in agreement with the recombination models. Fewer insertions were carried by abundant cord blood beta clonotypes; a weaker similar trend was observed in young adult naive repertoires, while no such trend was observed in memory repertoires. The excess sharing between twins in beta out-of-frame sequences was weaker because fewer shared sequences reduced the signal-to-noise ratio.

Only healthy Caucasian donors were included. The study also sequenced three unrelated non-twin adults: a male aged 18 to 30, a male aged 50 to 60 and a female aged 50 to 60. Using Miltenyi CD45RO+ enrichment and human naive T-cell isolation kits, memory (CD45RO+) and naive T cells were isolated from PBMC. From a lookup of the germline V gene (reference sequence), CDR1 and CDR2 are SEHNR and FQNEAQ. At the junction V is shortened by 1 base and J by 5 bases, with 11 bases in between. There are 15 amino acids in the CDR3, from cysteine to phenylalanine inclusive. Only the CDR3 part of the read is kept: 45 bases, read in frame from the first base. Receptor libraries were prepared by 5' RACE. The listed sequencing device is Illumina HiSeq 2000. Template switching added a universal primer binding site, and the final cDNA carried a unique molecular identifier that allowed TCR cDNA molecules to be counted accurately. Specific primers in the conserved constant-segment region were used to synthesize first-strand cDNA for TCR alpha and beta chains. To control for contamination, each cDNA library was double barcoded with a SMART-Mk sample barcode plus Illumina barcodes. TruSeq adapter sequences and Illumina sample barcodes were added in two successive PCR steps. TCR alpha and beta cDNA libraries were sequenced on the Illumina HiSeq platform with custom primers. On the study's bioinformatics: Unique molecular identifiers were extracted from raw reads with MiGEC, and CDR3 positions were determined with MiXCR. Recombination models were inferred per individual with the repgenHMM and IGoR tools using an EM algorithm. Shared clonotypes were analyzed with the tcR package in R, and sharing was normalized by the product of cloneset sizes. Out-of-frame nonproductive sequences were analyzed to study raw recombination free of thymic and clonal selection effects. TCRdb cleaned the public reads at Q25 with fastp, built clones with MiXCR and kept in-frame beta chains. Duplicate CDR3 protein sequences are folded into a single record with the most common DNA and genes. None of the V and J calls come from the authors' own analysis; TCRdb made them. Within this sample are 400,000 or so distinct CDR3 sequences, with roughly 9% of them counted one time only. The top ten hold approximately 9.3% of the sample.

This clonotype was observed a handful of times. Its antigen is still unknown. Nothing much larger sits one base from this clone, and base qualities are not available. Recombination connected TRBV7-9 to TRBJ2-2; the D gene is unclear. Sequencing was done on a sample of naive T cells sorted from blood. What this sample's cell subset or site label stands for: cells isolated with a human naive T-cell isolation kit. This clonotype was sampled from a woman between 50 and 59 years old in good health. The DNA reads as follows: TGTGCCAGCAGCTTAGTCGGGTTGGCGACCGGGGAGCTGTTTTTT. It is translated as CASSLVGLATGELFF.